The 13 T cell receptor beta chains below all came from one sample that was sequenced in a study of shared clonotypes between healthy human individuals. The protocol was immunoSEQ multiplex PCR, while the TCRdb copy is restricted to in-frame clones and leaves out a portion. Here the sample spans over a million clones, approximately 96% being singletons. Sequenced sample: naive CD4+ T cells sorted from blood. Described subset: CD45RA+ positively selected. The receptors derive from a man between 25 and 39 years old in good health.

The CDR3 coding sequence is TGCGCCAGCAGCTTGGGCGGGCCCAGGGGTCAAGATACGCAGTATTTT. Its protein is CASSLGGPRGQDTQYF. This chain joins TRBV5-1 and TRBJ2-3; a possible D gene is TRBD1 (6 bases). The CDR3 totals 16 residues. Trimming took off 0 bases at V and 5 bases at J, with 16 bases between the two ends. Germline CDR1 is SGHRS and CDR2 is YFSETQ.

As to this clone: The same CDR3 also results from other DNA sequences found in this sample. The CDR3: CASSPRQNTEAFF. Written as DNA, the CDR3 is TGTGCCAGCTCACCACGGCAGAACACTGAAGCTTTCTTT. The rearrangement links TRBV18 to TRBJ1-1; D is undetermined. The length of the CDR3 is 13 residues. Germline V CDR1 and CDR2: KGHSH, LQKENI. Deletions cut 1 base from V and 1 base from J, with 4 bases between.

V gene TRBV29-1 combines with J gene TRBJ2-1, with D perhaps TRBD1 (6 bases). This CDR3 region has 14 residues. Per the germline V gene, CDR1 is SQVTM and CDR2 is ANQGSEA. V was pared by 8 bases and J by 6 bases, with 20 bases between. CDR3 nucleotide sequence: TGCAGCTCGTCAGGGGCAATGGATGGCAATGAGCAGTTCTTC. It translates to CSSSGAMDGNEQFF.

This chain joins TRBV18 and TRBJ1-4; TRBD1 matches 7 bases. The CDR3 runs to 18 residues. Trimming cost V 4 bases and J 0 bases; bases outside gene matches: 11. The germline gives CDR1 KGHSH, CDR2 LQKENI. CDR3 sequence: CASSLRQGKFATNEKLFF. The CDR3 bases are TGTGCCAGCTCACTACGACAGGGCAAGTTTGCAACTAATGAAAAACTGTTTTTT.

This chain links TRBV28 with TRBJ2-3, with TRBD2 matching 11 bases. This CDR3 has 17 residues. Germline loops: CDR1 MDHEN, CDR2 SYDVKM. The junction had 8 bases not matched to a gene; V was cut back by 0 bases and J by 6 bases. DNA of the CDR3: TGTGCCAGCAGTTTATGGTCGCTAGCGGGAGGTGCGGATACGCAGTATTTT. This translates into CASSLWSLAGGADTQYF.

The V call is TRBV28, the J call TRBJ1-2, with 10 bases that match TRBD1. The CDR3 is made up of 13 amino acids. Per the germline V gene, CDR1 is MDHEN and CDR2 is SYDVKM. The V gene end was trimmed by 6 bases and the J gene end by 8 bases; junction bases not matched to a gene: 6. The CDR3 nucleotides are TGTGCCAGCAGAGGGACAGGGGACCTGGGCTACACCTTC. Residues: CASRGTGDLGYTF.

V and J are TRBV11-1 and TRBJ2-1; D unresolved. Germline assignment: CDR1 SGHAT and CDR2 FQDESV (reference sequence). V was shortened by 5 bases and J by 6 bases, with 17 bases between the two germline ends. This CDR3 region has 15 residues. CDR3 region: CASSPRVGLGNEQFF. The CDR3 DNA sequence: TGTGCCAGCAGCCCCCGAGTAGGCCTTGGCAATGAGCAGTTCTTC.

This chain joins TRBV11-2 and TRBJ1-1; the D gene is possibly TRBD1 (6 bases). The germline V gene has CDR1 SGHAT and CDR2 FQNNGV. The CDR3 loop spans 15 amino acids. The V gene lost 3 bases and the J gene lost 3 bases, with 14 bases spanning the gap. The CDR3 sequence: CASSFGGHRDTEAFF. The CDR3 nucleotides are TGTGCCAGCAGCTTTGGGGGACACAGGGACACTGAAGCTTTCTTT.

The chain's CDR3 is CASSPGLAGGRWSYEQYF. For the CDR3, the DNA is TGTGCCAGCTCACCGGGACTAGCGGGAGGGCGGTGGTCCTACGAGCAGTACTTC. This chain joins TRBV18 and TRBJ2-7; 16 bases align to TRBD2. Germline CDR1 KGHSH, CDR2 LQKENI. After removal of 3 bases from V and 1 base from J, the junction contained 6 bases not matched to a gene. This CDR3 comprises 18 residues.

V usage is TRBV21-1 and J usage is TRBJ2-3; TRBD1 is the table's D call, not checked against the DNA. TRBV21-1 corresponds to a pseudogene. CDR3 size: 12 residues. The CDR3: CASSPDTDTQYF. DNA of the CDR3: TGTGCCAGCAGCCCCGACACTGATACGCAGTATTTT.

The chain employs TRBV5-1 and TRBJ2-7, with D possibly being TRBD1 (5 bases). The V end lost 3 bases, the J end lost 3 bases, and 16 bases lay between the germline ends. Germline assignment: CDR1 SGHRS and CDR2 YFSETQ. The length of the CDR3 is 15 residues. The CDR3 is CASSWERGRNYEQYF. In DNA form, the CDR3 reads TGCGCCAGCAGCTGGGAAAGGGGAAGGAACTACGAGCAGTACTTC.

The chain couples TRBV7-6 to TRBJ2-1; perhaps TRBD2 as D (5 bases). Germline V gene lookup returns CDR1 SGHVS and CDR2 FNYEAQ. V was shortened by 1 base and J by 7 bases, with 14 bases between the two germline ends. This CDR3 is 15 amino acids long. The CDR3 coding sequence is TGTGCCAGCAGCTTAGAACTAGGTGGAGAAAATGAGCAGTTCTTC. Protein sequence: CASSLELGGENEQFF.

The V call is TRBV20-1, the J call TRBJ2-7; tentatively, D is TRBD1 (6 bases). This CDR3 contains 11 residues. The V end was cut by 4 bases, the J end by 3 bases, with 7 bases between. Germline assignment: CDR1 DFQATT and CDR2 SNEGSKA (reference sequence). As DNA, the CDR3 is TGCAGTGCTATGGACAGCTACGAGCAGTACTTC. It translates to CSAMDSYEQYF.